Below, 30 T cell receptor beta chains from the same sample are listed, as sequenced in a study of glioma-infiltrating T cells. TCR alpha and beta CDR3 regions were amplified from RNA using iRepertoire nested multiplex PCR. A single record per CDR3 protein comes from TCRdb applying MiXCR to the multiplex PCR reads. The sample lists roughly 200,000 distinct CDR3 sequences, around 30% occurring once. The sample consisted of glioma tissue, nonneoplastic brain tissue, or PBMCs (not recorded which). Every receptor here comes from a human donor with low-grade glioma or glioblastoma, undergoing nonglioma brain surgery, or in good health (not recorded which).

This clonotype was detected many times. The V gene is TRBV29-1, the J gene TRBJ2-5; D gene ambiguous. Germline loops: CDR1 SQVTM, CDR2 ANQGSEA. Trimming removed 4 bases from V and 7 bases from J, with 7 bases in between. The CDR3 extends over 10 amino acids. CDR3 bases: TGCAGCGTTGCGGTAGGGACCCAGTACTTC. Protein: CSVAVGTQYF. Using reference TRBV29-1 and TRBJ2-5 for the parts outside the CDR3, the full variable domain is SAVISQKPSRDICQRGTSLTIQCQVDSQVTMMFWYRQQPGQSLTLIATANQGSEATYESGFVIDKFPISRPNLTFSTLTVSNMSPEDSSIYLCSVAVGTQYFGPGTRLLVL.

This clonotype was observed many times. The chain carries TRBV2 and TRBJ2-4; no definite D call. V lost 5 bases, J lost 1 base, and 9 bases lay in between. CDR1 is SNHLY, CDR2 FYNNEI, per germline. The length of the CDR3 is 14 residues. The DNA for the CDR3 is TGTGCCAGCAGTCCTGATGCGGCCAAAAACATTCAGTACTTC. It specifies CASSPDAAKNIQYF.

This clonotype has a count of ten or more. The chain's CDR3 is CASSVFPGQAYEQYF. CDR3 coding DNA: TGTGCCAGCAGCGTCTTCCCGGGACAGGCCTACGAGCAGTACTTC. The chain combines TRBV11-2 with TRBJ2-7; 8 bases fit TRBD1. This CDR3 contains 15 residues. Germline V gene lookup returns CDR1 SGHAT and CDR2 FQNNGV. Trimming cost V 5 bases and J 2 bases; bases outside gene matches: 8.

In regard to this clonotype: A much larger clonotype is one base distant, so this may be a read error. The gene calls are TRBV4-3 and TRBJ2-3; no clear D gene. Looked up from germline, CDR1 is LGHNA and CDR2 is YSLEER. This CDR3 has 16 residues. Trimming cost V 0 bases and J 4 bases, with 14 bases left between them. In DNA, the CDR3 is TGCGCCAGCAGCCAAGATCATCTAGTGGGCGCAGATACGCAGTATTTT. Translation: CASSQDHLVGADTQYF.

The sample holds many counts of this clonotype. This chain uses TRBV20-1 with TRBJ2-5, with D perhaps matching TRBD2 (6 bases). The germline V and J ends were trimmed by 5 bases and 4 bases, with 23 bases remaining between them. This CDR3 comprises 16 residues. Germline V gives CDR1 DFQATT, CDR2 SNEGSKA (reference sequence). CDR3: CSASPSGSGIPETQYF. CDR3 DNA sequence: TGCAGTGCTTCCCCATCTGGTAGCGGAATACCAGAGACCCAGTACTTC.

In this sample, this clonotype turned up many times. J is TRBJ1-4 and V is TRBV27; 7 positions match TRBD1. Germline values: CDR1 MNHEY, CDR2 SMNVEV (reference sequence). Trimming removed 6 bases from V and 0 bases from J; junction bases left unmatched: 1. The CDR3 spans 14 residues. The CDR3 DNA follows: TGTGCCAGCAGGGGGACAGCAACTAATGAAAAACTGTTTTTT. This translates into CASRGTATNEKLFF.

The V call is TRBV7-9, the J call TRBJ2-5, with D tentatively TRBD1 or TRBD2 (5 bases each). V lost 0 bases to trimming and J lost 1 base, with 12 bases between them. CDR1 and CDR2 from the germline V gene are SEHNR and FQNEAQ (reference sequence). The CDR3 consists of 16 residues. CDR3 in amino acids: CASSLAGGGPQETQYF. In nucleotides, the CDR3 is TGTGCCAGCAGCTTAGCAGGTGGGGGTCCCCAAGAGACCCAGTACTTC.

A single count supports this clonotype. Lacking the conserved final phenylalanine or tryptophan, this CDR3 likely reflects a read error. The DNA is left out, because the CDR3 cannot be placed on it with certainty; the CDR3 is given as TCRdb lists it. The chain is built from TRBV27 and TRBJ1-1. Germline V gives CDR1 MNHEY, CDR2 SMNVEV (reference sequence). The CDR3 extends over 10 residues, inclusive of both ends. The chain's CDR3 is CASSLTPGGV.

Many counts were recorded for this clonotype. The chain uses TRBV7-2 and TRBJ2-7; 10 bases agree with TRBD2. The CDR3 totals 16 residues. Trimming cost V 2 bases and J 6 bases; bases outside gene matches: 10. Germline values: CDR1 SGHTA, CDR2 FQGNSA. The CDR3 nucleotides read TGTGCCAGCAGCTTAAAGACTAGCGGGTCCGCTGCCGAGCAGTACTTC. This translates into CASSLKTSGSAAEQYF.

This clonotype appeared once. Just one base apart from a much larger clone, this may be a read error. The chain joins TRBV7-9 to TRBJ2-3; the match to TRBD2 covers 8 bases. The CDR3 length is 16 residues. The germline V gene encodes CDR1 SEHNR and CDR2 FQNEAQ (reference sequence). V lost 4 bases, J lost 2 bases, and 8 bases stayed unmatched. The CDR3: CASSSRTSYPTDTQYF. The CDR3 DNA reads as TGTGCCAGCAGCTCCAGGACTAGCTATCCCACAGATACGCAGTATTTT.

This clonotype has at least ten counts. V gene TRBV7-6 combines with J gene TRBJ2-7; 12 nucleotides line up with TRBD1. The CDR3 is made up of 17 amino acids. Trimming at V came to 4 bases and at J to 5 bases, leaving 12 bases not matched to a gene. Germline lookup yields CDR1 SGHVS and CDR2 FNYEAQ. In DNA, the CDR3 is TGTGCCAGCAGCTCGGGACAGGGGGCGCGAGATCGCCACGAGCAGTACTTC. Residues: CASSSGQGARDRHEQYF.

This clonotype was recorded many times. The J gene is TRBJ2-5, the V gene TRBV20-1; D might be TRBD2 (5 bases). The CDR3 loop spans 14 amino acids. V was cut by 0 bases and J by 3 bases, with 11 bases left in between. Germline V gives CDR1 DFQATT, CDR2 SNEGSKA (reference sequence). The CDR3 DNA sequence: TGCAGTGCTAGAGATTGGGCGGGTAAAGAGACCCAGTACTTC. Encoded protein: CSARDWAGKETQYF.

This clonotype appeared many times. The V call is TRBV7-2, the J call TRBJ2-3, with 8 bases matching TRBD2. This CDR3 has 13 amino acids. Germline V gene lookup returns CDR1 SGHTA and CDR2 FQGNSA. V lost 6 bases to trimming and J lost 4 bases; unmatched junction nucleotides: 3. The CDR3 sequence: CASRPGGADTQYF. The CDR3 DNA sequence: TGTGCCAGCAGACCGGGGGGGGCAGATACGCAGTATTTT.

In regard to this clonotype: Since a much larger clone is just one base distant, this may be a read error. The chain combines TRBV4-1 with TRBJ2-1, with 8 bases fitting TRBD2. The CDR3 consists of 16 residues. From germline, CDR1 is MGHRA and CDR2 YSYEKL. J lost 6 bases, V lost 6 bases, and 13 bases had no gene match. The DNA for the CDR3 is TGCGCCAGCAGAGTCGTCGGGAGGGGTGGGAGCAATGAGCAGTTCTTC. Amino acids: CASRVVGRGGSNEQFF.

As to this clonotype: An end of the junction does not agree with germline; a read error may underlie this. V is TRBV11-2 and J is TRBJ2-5; 7 nucleotides agree with TRBD1. Germline CDR1 is SGHAT and CDR2 is FQNNGV. CDR3 length: 14 amino acids. The CDR3 DNA is TGTGCCAGCAGCCCGGGACAGCTCCAAGAGGCCCAGTACTTC. Translation: CASSPGQLQEAQYF.

The chain is built from TRBV13 and TRBJ2-3, with unresolved D. V lost 3 bases and J 2 bases, leaving 12 bases between the germline ends. The CDR3 runs 15 residues. Germline V gene lookup returns CDR1 PRHDT and CDR2 FYEKMQ (reference sequence). The CDR3 here is CASSFCKGLTDTQYF. The CDR3 DNA sequence: TGTGCCAGCAGCTTCTGTAAGGGCCTCACAGATACGCAGTATTTT.

J is TRBJ2-3 and V is TRBV11-2; the match to TRBD2 covers 7 bases. V was clipped by 0 bases and J by 9 bases; unmatched bases: 6. Germline V gene data show CDR1 as SGHAT and CDR2 as FQNNGV. CDR3 length: 14 residues. CDR3 loop: CASSLESGARTQYF. The CDR3 DNA reads TGTGCCAGCAGCTTAGAGAGCGGGGCGCGGACGCAGTATTTT.

About this clonotype: A read error is possible here, since a much larger clone lies one base away. The genes are TRBV27 and TRBJ1-5; D call uncertain. The germline gives CDR1 MNHEY, CDR2 SMNVEV (reference sequence). This CDR3 region has 15 residues. Trimming took 5 bases from V and 3 from J, leaving 14 bases between them. CDR3: CASSPYDRYNQPQHF. Here the CDR3 DNA reads TGTGCCAGCAGTCCTTACGACCGCTACAATCAGCCCCAGCATTTT.

This clonotype was observed once. The chain carries TRBV6-5 and TRBJ2-3; 9 nucleotides match TRBD2. CDR1 and CDR2 (germline): MNHEY, SVGAGI. The CDR3 sequence is 15 residues long. V lost 5 bases and J lost 7; bases outside the gene matches: 10. In nucleotides, the CDR3 is TGTGCCAGCAGTGGCGTCGCGGGAGGGCTGAATACGCAGTATTTT. It specifies CASSGVAGGLNTQYF.

The chain links TRBV27 to TRBJ2-3, with D possibly being TRBD1 or TRBD2 (5 bases each). Looked up from germline, CDR1 is MNHEY and CDR2 is SMNVEV (reference sequence). Trimming stripped 2 bases from V and 4 bases from J, with 10 bases between. The CDR3 consists of 14 residues. The CDR3: CASSLNGASDTQYF. The CDR3 nucleotides read TGTGCCAGCAGTTTAAACGGGGCCTCAGATACGCAGTATTTT.

At least ten counts were recorded for this clonotype. The chain is built from TRBV6-1 and TRBJ2-5, with D possibly being TRBD2 (5 bases). CDR3 length: 15 amino acids. CDR1 is MNHNS and CDR2 is SASEGT in the germline V gene. Trimming cost V 6 bases and J 9 bases, with 23 bases left between them. CDR3 sequence reads: CASSSTPAALTAQYF. CDR3 DNA sequence: TGTGCCAGCAGCTCCACCCCAGCGGCCCTAACGGCCCAGTACTTC.

Details on this clonotype: A clone one base away is much larger, so this may be a read error. The V gene is TRBV11-2, the J gene TRBJ2-4; D possibly uses TRBD1 or TRBD2 (5 bases each). CDR1 and CDR2 (germline): SGHAT, FQNNGV. The CDR3 covers 17 residues. The CDR3 bases are TGTGCCAGCAGCTCCCTCCGAGGGGAATTAGCCAAAAACATTCGGTACTTC. Its protein product is CASSSLRGELAKNIRYF.

This clonotype occurred many times. J is TRBJ2-5 and V is TRBV11-2; 8 positions match TRBD1. The CDR3 has 13 residues. J lost 5 bases, V lost 5 bases, and 4 bases had no gene match. CDR1 is SGHAT, CDR2 FQNNGV, per germline. The CDR3 protein is CASSQDRAETQYF. Written as DNA, the CDR3 is TGTGCCAGCAGCCAGGACAGGGCTGAGACCCAGTACTTC. Looking up the rest from reference TRBV11-2 and TRBJ2-5 gives the full variable domain: EAGVAQSPRYKIIEKRQSVAFWCNPISGHATLYWYQQILGQGPKLLIQFQNNGVVDDSQLPKDRFSAERLKGVDSTLKIQPAKLEDSAVYLCASSQDRAETQYFGPGTRLLVL.

This clonotype was detected ten times or more. This chain connects TRBV28 to TRBJ2-5, with 10 bases lining up with TRBD1. With V trimmed by 3 bases and J by 5 bases, 6 bases remained unmatched. CDR1 is MDHEN, CDR2 SYDVKM, per germline. This CDR3 is built from 15 residues. The CDR3, as DNA: TGTGCCAGCAGTTTCGACAGGGGGCTAGGGGAGACCCAGTACTTC. Residues: CASSFDRGLGETQYF.

This clonotype was seen repeatedly, ten times or more. The chain is built from TRBV7-2 and TRBJ2-7; TRBD2 is a possible D gene (6 bases). The CDR3 runs to 14 residues. V lost 2 bases and J lost 2, with 10 bases in between. The germline V gene encodes CDR1 SGHTA and CDR2 FQGNSA. CDR3: CASSLSGGPYEQYF. Here the CDR3 DNA reads TGTGCCAGCAGCTTATCCGGAGGGCCCTACGAGCAGTACTTC.

This clonotype has a count of ten or more. The chain employs TRBV20-1 and TRBJ2-7, with 9 bases fitting TRBD1. V trimming: 5 bases; J trimming: 2 bases; junction bases outside the gene matches: 4. This CDR3 has 13 residues. Germline V lookup: CDR1 DFQATT, CDR2 SNEGSKA (reference sequence). CDR3 amino acids: CSAGTGRAYEQYF. CDR3 DNA sequence: TGCAGTGCTGGGACAGGGCGTGCCTACGAGCAGTACTTC.

This clonotype was observed many times. The chain has TRBV7-2 and TRBJ1-2, with no clear D. The germline V gene has CDR1 SGHTA and CDR2 FQGNSA. The V and J ends lost 4 bases and 7 bases respectively, with 10 bases between them. This CDR3 has 12 amino acids. CDR3 bases: TGTGCCAGCAGCTCACCTATGGCTGGCTACACCTTC. Amino acid sequence: CASSSPMAGYTF.

This clonotype was detected many times. This chain connects TRBV6-2 or TRBV6-3 to TRBJ2-7, with D unclear. Trimming pared 0 bases from V and 2 bases from J, leaving 11 bases between. The CDR3 is 15 residues long. Germline V gene sequence: CDR1 MNHEY, CDR2 SVGEGT. CDR3 protein: CASSYSSPLTYEQYF. CDR3 sequence (DNA): TGTGCCAGCAGTTACTCGAGCCCTCTCACCTACGAGCAGTACTTC.

The V call is TRBV5-5, the J call TRBJ2-2; the D is unclear. The germline gives CDR1 SGHKS, CDR2 YYEKEE (reference sequence). Trimming removed 0 bases at V and 9 bases at J, with 3 bases between. The CDR3 spans 11 residues. The CDR3 here is CASSLGRELFF. For the CDR3, the DNA is TGTGCCAGCAGCTTGGGCAGGGAGCTGTTTTTT.

This clonotype was detected ten times or more. The CDR3 loop reads CASGREGEETQYF. The CDR3 DNA follows: TGTGCCAGCGGGCGGGAGGGGGAAGAGACCCAGTACTTC. This rearrangement joins TRBV12-3 or TRBV12-4 to TRBJ2-5; 9 nucleotides agree with TRBD2. After removal of 8 bases from V and 3 bases from J, the junction contained 4 bases not matched to a gene. The CDR3 is 13 residues long.